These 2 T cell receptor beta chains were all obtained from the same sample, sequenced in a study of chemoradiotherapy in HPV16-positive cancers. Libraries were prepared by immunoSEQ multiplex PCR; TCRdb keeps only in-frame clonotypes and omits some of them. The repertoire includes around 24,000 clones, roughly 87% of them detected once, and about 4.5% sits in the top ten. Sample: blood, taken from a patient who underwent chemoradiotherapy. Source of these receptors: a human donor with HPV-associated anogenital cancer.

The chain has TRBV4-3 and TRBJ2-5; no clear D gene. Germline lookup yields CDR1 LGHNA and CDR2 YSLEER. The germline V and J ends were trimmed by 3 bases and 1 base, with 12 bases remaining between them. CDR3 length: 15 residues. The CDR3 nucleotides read TGCGCCAGCAGCCAGTCGGTCGCCCCCCAAGAGACCCAGTACTTC. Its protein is CASSQSVAPQETQYF.

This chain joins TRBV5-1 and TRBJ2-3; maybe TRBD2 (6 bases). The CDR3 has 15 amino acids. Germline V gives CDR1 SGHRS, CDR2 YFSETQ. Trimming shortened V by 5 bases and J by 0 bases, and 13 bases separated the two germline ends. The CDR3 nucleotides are TGCGCCAGCAGGACGGCGGGGCCTAGCACAGATACGCAGTATTTT. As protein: CASRTAGPSTDTQYF.